Below, 10 T cell receptor beta chains from the same sample are listed, as sequenced in a study of cytomegalovirus exposure and HLA in healthy donors. PCR involved 60 Vbeta and 13 Jbeta primers. Sequencing was performed with immunoSEQ multiplex PCR; in TCRdb, only in-frame clones are kept and a portion is missing. The sample holds 200,000 or so clones. Specimen: PBMCs. Source of these receptors: a boy aged 10-17 years in good health and CMV-seronegative.

The V and J genes are TRBV7-2 and TRBJ2-2; 8 bases map to TRBD1. Germline CDR1 SGHTA, CDR2 FQGNSA. CDR3 length: 16 amino acids. Trimming cost V 5 bases and J 1 base; bases outside gene matches: 6. Here the CDR3 DNA reads TGTGCCAGCAGCATTCAGGGGGCACGGAACACCGGGGAGCTGTTTTTT. This sequence encodes CASSIQGARNTGELFF. The whole variable domain, filled in from reference TRBV7-2 and TRBJ2-2, reads GAGVSQSPSNKVTEKGKDVELRCDPISGHTALYWYRQSLGQGLEFLIYFQGNSAPDKSGLPSDRFSAERTGGSVSTLTIQRTQQEDSAVYLCASSIQGARNTGELFFGEGSRLTVL.

The CDR3 protein is CASSYRGGGLDTEAFF. The CDR3 DNA reads as TGTGCCAGCAGTTACAGGGGAGGGGGATTGGACACTGAAGCTTTCTTT. This rearrangement joins TRBV6-5 to TRBJ1-1, with D maybe TRBD1 (6 bases). The CDR3 is 16 amino acids. Germline assignment: CDR1 MNHEY and CDR2 SVGAGI. Trimming took 2 bases from V and 3 from J, leaving 16 bases between them.

The chain carries TRBV25-1 and TRBJ1-1, with D maybe TRBD1 (6 bases). Trimming took off 5 bases at V and 4 bases at J, with 14 bases between the two ends. CDR3 length: 14 residues. CDR1 and CDR2 (germline): MGHDK, SYGVNS. CDR3 sequence reads: CASSFTGMGTEAFF. CDR3 bases: TGTGCCAGCAGTTTTACAGGGATGGGCACTGAAGCTTTCTTT.

This chain joins TRBV11-2 and TRBJ1-2, with D maybe TRBD1 (6 bases). V was pared by 0 bases and J by 0 bases, with 8 bases between. CDR1 and CDR2 (germline): SGHAT, FQNNGV. This CDR3 region has 15 residues. In DNA, the CDR3 is TGTGCCAGCAGCTTAGAAGGGGGGGCTAACTATGGCTACACCTTC. Protein sequence: CASSLEGGANYGYTF.

The chain recombines TRBV5-1 with TRBJ2-7, with 12 bases fitting TRBD1. The CDR3 has 16 residues. Germline lookup yields CDR1 SGHRS and CDR2 YFSETQ. Trimming removed 4 bases from V and 5 bases from J; junction bases left unmatched: 10. Written as DNA, the CDR3 is TGCGCCAGCAGCCACCAACTCGGGACAGGGGGCGACGAGCAGTACTTC. Its protein is CASSHQLGTGGDEQYF.

The chain links TRBV5-1 to TRBJ2-7; D is possibly TRBD1 (6 bases). With 2 bases removed from V and 2 bases from J, the gap between germline ends came to 14 bases. The germline gives CDR1 SGHRS, CDR2 YFSETQ. This CDR3 is 15 amino acids long. The CDR3 bases are TGCGCCAGCAGCTTCATGGACAGCCAGCCCTACGAGCAGTACTTC. Translating gives CASSFMDSQPYEQYF.

J is TRBJ2-7 and V is TRBV5-6; D possibly corresponds to TRBD1 (5 bases). The CDR3 length is 14 residues. Trimming left V 2 bases short and J 4 bases short, with 13 bases between. Germline V CDR1 and CDR2: SGHDT, YYEEEE. The CDR3 protein is CASSFPQGTYEQYF. The CDR3 coding sequence is TGTGCCAGCAGCTTTCCGCAGGGCACATACGAGCAGTACTTC.

Details on this clone: At one end, the junction sequence differs from germline, possibly due to a read error. Other nucleotide sequences in the sample specify the same CDR3. The chain uses TRBV6-1 and TRBJ1-2, with 7 bases matching TRBD1. The V gene's germline CDR1 is MNHNS and CDR2 SASEGT. The CDR3 is 13 amino acids. CDR3 sequence reads: CAFYDRAIYGYTF. CDR3 nucleotide sequence: TGCGCCTTCTACGACAGGGCGATTTATGGCTACACCTTC.

This rearrangement joins TRBV19 to TRBJ2-1; D not resolved. CDR1 LNHDA and CDR2 SQIVND come from the germline V gene (reference sequence). Deletions cut 7 bases from V and 10 bases from J, with 14 bases between. CDR3 length equals 12 residues. Here the CDR3 reads CASNNGLSEQFF. The CDR3 DNA reads TGTGCCAGTAACAATGGTCTTTCGGAGCAGTTCTTC.

The gene calls are TRBV28 and TRBJ2-1; TRBD1 is a possible D gene (5 bases). The germline V gene has CDR1 MDHEN and CDR2 SYDVKM. This CDR3 is 14 amino acids long. V lost 5 bases and J lost 4, with 12 bases in between. This chain's CDR3 is CASSRAGLYNEQFF. CDR3 sequence (DNA): TGTGCCAGCAGTCGGGCAGGGCTTTACAATGAGCAGTTCTTC.